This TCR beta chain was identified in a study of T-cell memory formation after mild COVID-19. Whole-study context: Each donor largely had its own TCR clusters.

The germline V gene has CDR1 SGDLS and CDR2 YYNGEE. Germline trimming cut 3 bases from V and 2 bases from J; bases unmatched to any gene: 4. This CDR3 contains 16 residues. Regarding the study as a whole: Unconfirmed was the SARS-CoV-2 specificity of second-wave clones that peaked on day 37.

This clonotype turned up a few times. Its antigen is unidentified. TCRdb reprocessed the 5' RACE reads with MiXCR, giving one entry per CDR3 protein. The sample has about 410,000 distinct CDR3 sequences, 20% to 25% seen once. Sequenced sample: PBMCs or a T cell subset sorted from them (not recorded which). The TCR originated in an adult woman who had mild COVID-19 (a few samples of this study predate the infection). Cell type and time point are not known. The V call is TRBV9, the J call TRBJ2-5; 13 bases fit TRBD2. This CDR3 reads CASSAGTSGAQETQYF. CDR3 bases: TGTGCCAGCAGCGCTGGGACTAGCGGGGCACAAGAGACCCAGTACTTC.